The 18 T cell receptor beta chains reported below all come from one sample, sequenced in a study of tumor and adjacent non-tumor tissue in lung cancer. This sample's RNA came from whole unsorted tissue. TCRbeta libraries were built with three rounds of nested PCR, modified from ARM-PCR. Using its own MiXCR run on the multiplex PCR reads, TCRdb lists one record per CDR3 protein. The sample has 60,000 to 85,000 distinct CDR3 sequences, 73% seen once. The specimen was lung tumor tissue. The receptors stem from a man aged 60 to 69 with non-small cell lung cancer.

The chain couples TRBV20-1 to TRBJ2-7, with D possibly matching TRBD1 (5 bases). The CDR3 runs to 12 residues. The V gene's germline CDR1 is DFQATT and CDR2 SNEGSKA (reference sequence). The CDR3 is CRARNRPDEQYF. The DNA for the CDR3 is TGCAGAGCGAGGAACAGGCCCGACGAGCAGTACTTC.

A few counts support this clonotype. One end of the junction does not line up with germline, which may come from a read error. The chain has TRBV6-1 and TRBJ1-5; no definite D call. Germline lookup yields CDR1 MNHNS and CDR2 SASEGT. The CDR3 is made up of 16 amino acids. CDR3 sequence reads: CASSPQMFNSNQPQHF. The CDR3 DNA reads TGTGCCAGCAGTCCCCAGATGTTCAATAGCAATCAGCCACAGCATTTT.

As for this clonotype: Since no conserved phenylalanine or tryptophan closes the CDR3, a read error is the likely cause. The rearrangement joins TRBV10-2 to TRBJ2-2; no clear D. Trimming took 6 bases from V and 7 from J, leaving 12 bases between them. The CDR3 has 13 amino acids. Germline V gene lookup returns CDR1 WSHSY and CDR2 SAAADI. CDR3 in DNA: TGCGCCAGCAGAGCTACGGGCATCGGGGAGCTGTTTTTA. Translation: CASRATGIGELFL.

This chain links TRBV20-1 with TRBJ2-2, with TRBD2 matching 11 bases. In germline, CDR1 is DFQATT, CDR2 SNEGSKA (reference sequence). J was trimmed by 5 bases and V by 8 bases; bases with no gene match: 13. The CDR3 runs to 16 residues. The CDR3 is CSTTLAGGEETGELFF. The CDR3 DNA is TGCAGTACTACTTTAGCGGGAGGGGAGGAGACCGGGGAGCTGTTTTTT.

With respect to this clonotype: One end of the junction fails to match germline, which may point to a read error. The chain is built from TRBV6-2 or TRBV6-3 and TRBJ2-2; maybe TRBD2 (5 bases). This CDR3 is 15 amino acids long. Looked up from germline, CDR1 is MNHEY and CDR2 is SVGEGT. Written as DNA, the CDR3 is TGTGCCAGCGGTTACCGGGCCCCGAACACCGGGGAGCTGTTGTTT. It encodes CASGYRAPNTGELLF.

The sample holds one count of this clonotype. A much larger clonotype is one base distant, so this may be a read error. This rearrangement joins TRBV28 to TRBJ2-7, with D maybe TRBD1 (5 bases). V shed 7 bases and J shed 4 bases, with 17 bases lying between them. The CDR3 is 14 residues long. Germline V gives CDR1 MDHEN, CDR2 SYDVKM. The CDR3 DNA reads TGTGCCAGCACCCCCCGACAGAGTGGATACGAGCAGTACTTC. The encoded protein is CASTPRQSGYEQYF.

This clonotype has a count of ten or more. The chain links TRBV11-2 to TRBJ2-5, with D perhaps TRBD2 (5 bases). From germline, CDR1 is SGHAT and CDR2 FQNNGV. The CDR3 length is 13 residues. The V and J ends lost 1 base and 2 bases respectively, with 5 bases between them. CDR3 sequence reads: CASSLGLQETQYF. CDR3 DNA sequence: TGTGCCAGCAGCTTAGGACTACAAGAGACCCAGTACTTC.

On this clonotype itself: Because the CDR3 is missing its conserved closing phenylalanine or tryptophan, this is likely a read error. The chain couples TRBV20-1 to TRBJ2-3; no reliable D call. This CDR3 spans 12 amino acids. V lost 8 bases and J 0 bases, leaving 9 bases between the germline ends. Germline V CDR1 and CDR2: DFQATT, SNEGSKA (reference sequence). The CDR3 DNA sequence: TGCAGTACTACCGCTAGCACAGATACGCAGTATCTT. This translates into CSTTASTDTQYL.

This clonotype ranks as medium-sized. The rearrangement uses TRBV20-1 and TRBJ1-5; no firm D call. V lost 6 bases and J 1 base, leaving 16 bases between the germline ends. Germline CDR1 is DFQATT and CDR2 is SNEGSKA (reference sequence). This CDR3 comprises 15 residues. The CDR3 reads CSAEIPLRSNQPQHF. CDR3 in DNA: TGCAGTGCGGAAATTCCCCTCCGCAGCAATCAGCCCCAGCATTTT.

This clonotype has more than one count but fewer than ten. Germline is not matched at one junction end, which may reflect a read error. The chain couples TRBV11-2 to TRBJ1-5; maybe TRBD1 (5 bases). The CDR3 is made up of 13 amino acids. CDR1 is SGHAT and CDR2 is FQNNGV in the germline V gene. The chain's CDR3 is CAISLDQGQPQHF. The CDR3 region has the DNA TGTGCCATCAGCTTAGATCAGGGTCAGCCCCAGCATTTT.

This clonotype has only a few counts. A much larger clone lies one base from this, so it may be a read error. This chain joins TRBV5-6 and TRBJ1-1; D possibly corresponds to TRBD1 (6 bases). The CDR3 is made up of 14 amino acids. Germline V gene sequence: CDR1 SGHDT, CDR2 YYEEEE. Here the CDR3 DNA reads TGTGCCGGCAGCCCAGGGGCTCTGAACACTGAAGCTTTCTTT. This encodes CAGSPGALNTEAFF.

The chain couples TRBV6-2 or TRBV6-3 to TRBJ2-5; D gene uncertain. CDR1 is MNHEY, CDR2 SVGEGT, per germline. V was clipped by 6 bases and J by 2 bases, with 7 bases between them. This CDR3 has 12 residues. CDR3 sequence (DNA): TGTGCCAGCAGACGGGCTCAAGAGACCCAGTACTTC. It is translated as CASRRAQETQYF.

On this clonotype itself: The CDR3 does not close with the conserved phenylalanine or tryptophan, likely indicating a read error. The DNA is left out, because the CDR3 cannot be placed on it with certainty; the CDR3 is given as TCRdb lists it. The V gene is TRBV11-1, the J gene TRBJ2-7; the tabulated D call, TRBD1, remains unverified against the DNA. The V gene's germline CDR1 is SGHAT and CDR2 FQDESV (reference sequence). The CDR3 totals 13 residues, both ends included. The CDR3 reads CASSYRLAYEQYI.

Comment on this clonotype: A read error may produce the germline difference seen at one junction end. The rearrangement links TRBV12-5 to TRBJ2-2; TRBD1 matches at 9 bases. The CDR3 extends over 15 amino acids. CDR1 and CDR2 from the germline V gene are LGHNT and FRNRAP. The DNA of the CDR3 is TGTGCTTGTGGTACGGGACAGGGAGAGACCGGGGAGCTGATTTTT. Its protein product is CACGTGQGETGELIF.

The genes are TRBV20-1 and TRBJ2-1, with D perhaps being TRBD1 or TRBD2 (5 bases each). The CDR3 is 12 amino acids. The germline gives CDR1 DFQATT, CDR2 SNEGSKA (reference sequence). This chain's CDR3 is CNTGGPNNEQFF. The CDR3 DNA is TGCAATACTGGGGGACCGAACAATGAGCAGTTCTTC.

The rearrangement uses TRBV29-1 and TRBJ1-1; D is unresolved. Germline V gene sequence: CDR1 SQVTM, CDR2 ANQGSEA. The CDR3 is 11 amino acids. V dropped 6 bases and J dropped 5 bases, with 10 bases sitting between them. CDR3 sequence reads: CSVVSNTEAFF. CDR3 bases: TGCAGCGTGGTTTCGAATACTGAAGCTTTCTTT.

V and J are TRBV20-1 and TRBJ2-3; D is undetermined. This CDR3 is built from 12 residues. V gave up 7 bases and J gave up 14 bases, with 22 bases separating them. From germline, CDR1 is DFQATT and CDR2 SNEGSKA (reference sequence). The CDR3 reads CSVCYQVGSGYF. DNA of the CDR3: TGCAGTGTTTGTTACCAGGTCGGGTCGGGGTATTTT.

This clonotype was detected many times. This chain uses TRBV6-1 with TRBJ2-2; 9 nucleotides match TRBD2. The CDR3 extends over 13 amino acids. The germline gives CDR1 MNHNS, CDR2 SASEGT. Germline trimming cut 6 bases from V and 4 bases from J; bases unmatched to any gene: 0. The CDR3 sequence: CASRGLATGELFF. CDR3 nucleotide sequence: TGTGCCAGCAGGGGACTAGCCACCGGGGAGCTGTTTTTT.